These T cell receptor beta chains were read from a single sample in a study of blood T cell repertoires in COVID-19. Assay used: immunoSEQ multiplex PCR; TCRdb lists only in-frame clones, some missing. In the table there are 200,000 to 250,000 clones, under 90% of which are singletons. The sequencing input was peripheral blood. The receptors were gathered from a woman aged 60 to 75 who had recovered from COVID-19. Both conserved end residues are part of each CDR3. A D gene is named only where the DNA matches it firmly. Part of the rows lack a size; the others show once, few, many or a class for expanded clones.

d_call: .; v_call: TRBV4-3; j_call: TRBJ2-3; clone_size: .; cdr3_nt: TGCGCCAGCAGCCAAGATTTCAGGGGCGCAGATACGCAGTATTTT; cdr3_aa: CASSQDFRGADTQYF
d_call: .; v_call: TRBV10-1; j_call: TRBJ2-5; clone_size: .; cdr3_nt: TGCGCCAGCAGCACAGGCCCCGACTTC; cdr3_aa: CASSTGPDF
d_call: TRBD2; v_call: TRBV7-2; j_call: TRBJ2-7; clone_size: .; cdr3_nt: TGTGCCAGCAGCTCGCCGACTAGCGGGTTCCTATTCGAGCAGTACTTC; cdr3_aa: CASSSPTSGFLFEQYF
d_call: .; v_call: TRBV5-5; j_call: TRBJ2-7; clone_size: .; cdr3_nt: TGTGCCAGCAGCTTGGTCGGGCAGGGTCAGTACTTC; cdr3_aa: CASSLVGQGQYF
d_call: TRBD1; v_call: TRBV27; j_call: TRBJ2-7; clone_size: .; cdr3_nt: TGTGCCAGCAGTTTTAGGACAGGGATAGGATACGAGCAGTACTTC; cdr3_aa: CASSFRTGIGYEQYF
d_call: .; v_call: TRBV27; j_call: TRBJ2-7; clone_size: .; cdr3_nt: TGTGCCACAGGACCGGGACAATCCTACGAGCAGTACTTC; cdr3_aa: CATGPGQSYEQYF
d_call: .; v_call: TRBV6-6; j_call: TRBJ1-1; clone_size: few; cdr3_nt: TGTGCCACCCGGCAGTGGGAGGACAACACTGAAGCTTTCTTT; cdr3_aa: CATRQWEDNTEAFF
d_call: .; v_call: TRBV5-5; j_call: TRBJ2-7; clone_size: once; cdr3_nt: TGTGCCAGCAGCTTGGATCCTAGCTCCTACGAGCAGTACTTC; cdr3_aa: CASSLDPSSYEQYF
d_call: .; v_call: TRBV5-5; j_call: TRBJ1-1; clone_size: .; cdr3_nt: TGTGCCAGCAGATTCCCCGGTCGGGGGAACACTGAAGCTTTCTTT; cdr3_aa: CASRFPGRGNTEAFF
d_call: .; v_call: TRBV14; j_call: TRBJ2-1; clone_size: .; cdr3_nt: TGTGCCAGCAGCCAGTGGACTAGGACCCAGGCCGGGGGCCTAACTTACAATGAGCAGTTCTTC; cdr3_aa: CASSQWTRTQAGGLTYNEQFF
d_call: TRBD2; v_call: TRBV7-2; j_call: TRBJ2-3; clone_size: .; cdr3_nt: TGTGCCAGCAGCTACCGAGCTAGCGGGGGTGGAGATACGCAGTATTTT; cdr3_aa: CASSYRASGGGDTQYF
d_call: TRBD1; v_call: TRBV4-1; j_call: TRBJ1-5; clone_size: many; cdr3_nt: TGCGCCAGCAGCCAAATAGGGGCACAGGGGGTATGGAATCAGCCCCAGCATTTT; cdr3_aa: CASSQIGAQGVWNQPQHF
d_call: TRBD2; v_call: TRBV11-3; j_call: TRBJ2-3; clone_size: .; cdr3_nt: TGTGCCAGCAGCCAGCGGGGGAGCTCTCATACGCAGTATTTT; cdr3_aa: CASSQRGSSHTQYF
d_call: TRBD2; v_call: TRBV25-1; j_call: TRBJ2-1; clone_size: few; cdr3_nt: TGTGCCAGCAGTGAAGGGGCCGGGACTAGGGTCTACAATGAGCAGTTCTTC; cdr3_aa: CASSEGAGTRVYNEQFF
d_call: .; v_call: TRBV15; j_call: TRBJ1-2; clone_size: .; cdr3_nt: TGTGCCACCAGCAGAGATGTGGGAGGCGGGGGGCGAGGCTACACCTTC; cdr3_aa: CATSRDVGGGGRGYTF
d_call: .; v_call: TRBV12-3/TRBV12-4; j_call: TRBJ1-2; clone_size: .; cdr3_nt: TGTGCCAGCAGTTTCTCAGGGGAAGGTGGCTACACCTTC; cdr3_aa: CASSFSGEGGYTF
d_call: TRBD2; v_call: TRBV7-3; j_call: TRBJ2-3; clone_size: .; cdr3_nt: TGTGCCAGCAGCCAAACTAGCGGGGGGCAAGCAGATACGCAGTATTTT; cdr3_aa: CASSQTSGGQADTQYF
d_call: .; v_call: TRBV12-3/TRBV12-4; j_call: TRBJ1-1; clone_size: .; cdr3_nt: TGTGCCAGCAGACCCCAGGGTAACACTGAAGCTTTCTTT; cdr3_aa: CASRPQGNTEAFF
d_call: .; v_call: TRBV7-2; j_call: TRBJ1-4; clone_size: once; cdr3_nt: TGTGCCAGCAGCTTAGTTGGGGAGAAACTGTTTTTT; cdr3_aa: CASSLVGEKLFF
d_call: TRBD1; v_call: TRBV4-3; j_call: TRBJ1-2; clone_size: .; cdr3_nt: TGCGCCAGCAGCCAAGACTACAGGGGGGATGGCTACACCTTC; cdr3_aa: CASSQDYRGDGYTF
d_call: TRBD1; v_call: TRBV5-5; j_call: TRBJ2-3; clone_size: .; cdr3_nt: TGTGCCAGCAGCCCCCTGGCCGGGACAGGGATAGATACGCAGTATTTT; cdr3_aa: CASSPLAGTGIDTQYF
d_call: TRBD1; v_call: TRBV5-1; j_call: TRBJ1-1; clone_size: .; cdr3_nt: TGCGCCAGCAGACTGGGACAGGGGGCCACTGAAGCTTTCTTT; cdr3_aa: CASRLGQGATEAFF
d_call: TRBD2; v_call: TRBV5-1; j_call: TRBJ2-3; clone_size: .; cdr3_nt: TGCGCCAGCAGCTTGTACGGGGGGGCCAGCACAGATACGCAGTATTTT; cdr3_aa: CASSLYGGASTDTQYF
d_call: .; v_call: TRBV10-3; j_call: TRBJ1-5; clone_size: .; cdr3_nt: TGTGCCGCCCACAGGGATAGCAATCAGCCCCAGCATTTT; cdr3_aa: CAAHRDSNQPQHF
d_call: .; v_call: TRBV15; j_call: TRBJ2-7; clone_size: .; cdr3_nt: TGTGCCACCAGCATACCGGGACACAAAGTCTACGAGCAGTACTTC; cdr3_aa: CATSIPGHKVYEQYF
d_call: .; v_call: TRBV15; j_call: TRBJ1-3; clone_size: .; cdr3_nt: TGTGCCACCAGCAGAGATCGGGGCTCTGGAAACACCATATATTTT; cdr3_aa: CATSRDRGSGNTIYF
d_call: TRBD2; v_call: TRBV7-2; j_call: TRBJ2-2; clone_size: .; cdr3_nt: TGTGCCAGCAGCTCCGGGACTAGCGGGGGTGGTACCGGGGAGCTGTTTTTT; cdr3_aa: CASSSGTSGGGTGELFF
d_call: .; v_call: TRBV5-4; j_call: TRBJ2-5; clone_size: once; cdr3_nt: TGTGCCAGCAGCTTTGAAGGGGTCCAAGAGACCCAGTACTTC; cdr3_aa: CASSFEGVQETQYF
d_call: TRBD2; v_call: TRBV4-3; j_call: TRBJ2-3; clone_size: .; cdr3_nt: TGCGCCAGCAGCCAAGATCAAATAGCGGGGGGGTCAGATACGCAGTATTTT; cdr3_aa: CASSQDQIAGGSDTQYF
d_call: .; v_call: TRBV15; j_call: TRBJ1-2; clone_size: once; cdr3_nt: TGTGCCACCAGCAGAGATTTTTCGGGGTCTTCCCATGGCTACACCTTC; cdr3_aa: CATSRDFSGSSHGYTF
d_call: .; v_call: TRBV10-1; j_call: TRBJ2-2; clone_size: .; cdr3_nt: TGCGCCAGCAGTCCCGGTAGAGCAGGGGAGCTGTTTTTT; cdr3_aa: CASSPGRAGELFF
d_call: TRBD1; v_call: TRBV10-3; j_call: TRBJ2-7; clone_size: .; cdr3_nt: TGTGCCATCACTCGAGGGACAGGGGGGTCCTACGAGCAGTACTTC; cdr3_aa: CAITRGTGGSYEQYF
d_call: TRBD1; v_call: TRBV3-1/TRBV3-2; j_call: TRBJ1-4; clone_size: .; cdr3_nt: TGTGCCAGCAGCCAAGAATTCAGGGGGGAAAAACTGTTTTTT; cdr3_aa: CASSQEFRGEKLFF
d_call: .; v_call: TRBV12-3/TRBV12-4; j_call: TRBJ1-4; clone_size: .; cdr3_nt: TGTGCCAGCAGGAGGGACACCGAAAAACTGTTTTTT; cdr3_aa: CASRRDTEKLFF
d_call: TRBD1; v_call: TRBV5-1; j_call: TRBJ1-2; clone_size: .; cdr3_nt: TGCGCCAGCAGCTCGGGACAGGGGGATGGCTACACCTTC; cdr3_aa: CASSSGQGDGYTF
d_call: TRBD2; v_call: TRBV4-3; j_call: TRBJ2-2; clone_size: .; cdr3_nt: TGCGCCAGCAGCCAAGACGTAGCGGGGGGGCAGTCGCCCGGGGAGCTGTTTTTT; cdr3_aa: CASSQDVAGGQSPGELFF
d_call: TRBD1; v_call: TRBV13; j_call: TRBJ1-6; clone_size: .; cdr3_nt: TGTGCCAGCAGCTTAGGAGGCGTCCGGGACAGGGATTCACCCCTCCACTTT; cdr3_aa: CASSLGGVRDRDSPLHF
d_call: .; v_call: TRBV27; j_call: TRBJ1-6; clone_size: .; cdr3_nt: TGTGCCAGCAGTTTAAAGGGGGCCTATAATTCACCCCTCCACTTT; cdr3_aa: CASSLKGAYNSPLHF
d_call: .; v_call: TRBV6-5; j_call: TRBJ2-3; clone_size: .; cdr3_nt: TGTGCCAGCAGTTACGGGTCGGGGTCAGATACGCAGTATTTT; cdr3_aa: CASSYGSGSDTQYF
d_call: .; v_call: TRBV10-3; j_call: TRBJ2-3; clone_size: .; cdr3_nt: TGTGCCATCAGTGAGGCCCATAGCGGTGGTTTCACAGATACGCAGTATTTT; cdr3_aa: CAISEAHSGGFTDTQYF
d_call: TRBD2; v_call: TRBV10-1; j_call: TRBJ2-3; clone_size: .; cdr3_nt: TGCGCCAGCAGTGAACGGCTAGCGGGGGGGCCGGCAGATACGCAGTATTTT; cdr3_aa: CASSERLAGGPADTQYF
d_call: .; v_call: TRBV12-3/TRBV12-4; j_call: TRBJ1-1; clone_size: .; cdr3_nt: TGTGCCAGCAGTTCGGAGCAGCTCGGTGAAGCTTTCTTT; cdr3_aa: CASSSEQLGEAFF
d_call: .; v_call: TRBV19; j_call: TRBJ1-1; clone_size: .; cdr3_nt: TGTGCCAGTAAGGAGGTCGGAAAGGGGAACACTGAAGCTTTCTTT; cdr3_aa: CASKEVGKGNTEAFF
d_call: .; v_call: TRBV3-1/TRBV3-2; j_call: TRBJ2-1; clone_size: .; cdr3_nt: TGTGCCAGCAGCACGCACCCTGGGGGGGCCAATGAGCAGTTCTTC; cdr3_aa: CASSTHPGGANEQFF
d_call: TRBD2; v_call: TRBV5-8; j_call: TRBJ2-1; clone_size: few; cdr3_nt: TGTGCCAGCAGCTTGTCTAGCGGGGGGCCCAGTGAGCAGTTCTTC; cdr3_aa: CASSLSSGGPSEQFF
d_call: .; v_call: TRBV10-3; j_call: TRBJ2-7; clone_size: .; cdr3_nt: TGTGCCATCAGCGACCTCAGGGAGGACGAGCAGTACTTC; cdr3_aa: CAISDLREDEQYF
d_call: .; v_call: TRBV4-2; j_call: TRBJ1-1; clone_size: .; cdr3_nt: TGTGCCAGCACCCTGCGGGGGAACACTGAAGCTTTCTTT; cdr3_aa: CASTLRGNTEAFF
d_call: TRBD2; v_call: TRBV3-1/TRBV3-2; j_call: TRBJ2-3; clone_size: .; cdr3_nt: TGTGCCAGCAGCCAAGACGTAGCGGGAGGCACAGATACGCAGTATTTT; cdr3_aa: CASSQDVAGGTDTQYF
d_call: TRBD2; v_call: TRBV9; j_call: TRBJ2-1; clone_size: .; cdr3_nt: TGTGCCAGCAGCCCCCGGACTAGCGGGGGGGCCGGAGAGCAGTTCTTC; cdr3_aa: CASSPRTSGGAGEQFF
d_call: TRBD1; v_call: TRBV4-2; j_call: TRBJ1-2; clone_size: .; cdr3_nt: TGTGCCAGCAGACCGGGACAGGGTGGGTATGGCTACACCTTC; cdr3_aa: CASRPGQGGYGYTF
d_call: .; v_call: TRBV6-6; j_call: TRBJ2-2; clone_size: many; cdr3_nt: TGTGCCAGCAGTTACTCCGAGACCACTAAAGGGGAGCTGTTTTTT; cdr3_aa: CASSYSETTKGELFF
d_call: .; v_call: TRBV11-2; j_call: TRBJ1-2; clone_size: .; cdr3_nt: TGTGCCAGCAGCCCCCGAGGGCGGGAGTGGTATGGCTACACCTTC; cdr3_aa: CASSPRGREWYGYTF
d_call: TRBD1; v_call: TRBV6-5; j_call: TRBJ1-2; clone_size: .; cdr3_nt: TGTGCCAGCAGTTACTGGGGACAGGGGACAAATGGCTACACCTTC; cdr3_aa: CASSYWGQGTNGYTF
d_call: TRBD1; v_call: TRBV4-3; j_call: TRBJ1-1; clone_size: .; cdr3_nt: TGCGCCAGCAGCTTCCACTACAGGGGGCGAGATACTGAAGCTTTCTTT; cdr3_aa: CASSFHYRGRDTEAFF